The entry below describes one T cell receptor (beta chain). The target antigen is unknown. The PCR ran on 60 Vbeta and 13 Jbeta primers. The repertoire was sequenced with immunoSEQ multiplex PCR; TCRdb's copy has only in-frame clones and lacks some. The data show 90,000 to 120,000 clones, 60% to 80% seen once. This specimen comes from a study of cytomegalovirus exposure and HLA in healthy donors. Study-level points and caveats: In a later analysis, HLA-associated beta chains showed higher expansion and lower generation probabilities than comparable chains.

The CDR3 loop spans 14 amino acids. Germline V lookup: CDR1 SGHTA, CDR2 FQGNSA. V dropped 3 bases and J dropped 0 bases, with 5 bases sitting between them. The chain uses TRBV7-2 and TRBJ2-2, with D unclear. This TCR came from a woman aged 18-29 years in good health and CMV-seropositive. Sample: PBMCs. In DNA form, the CDR3 reads TGTGCCAGCAGCTTCCTAGCGAACACCGGGGAGCTGTTTTTT. Encoded protein: CASSFLANTGELFF.